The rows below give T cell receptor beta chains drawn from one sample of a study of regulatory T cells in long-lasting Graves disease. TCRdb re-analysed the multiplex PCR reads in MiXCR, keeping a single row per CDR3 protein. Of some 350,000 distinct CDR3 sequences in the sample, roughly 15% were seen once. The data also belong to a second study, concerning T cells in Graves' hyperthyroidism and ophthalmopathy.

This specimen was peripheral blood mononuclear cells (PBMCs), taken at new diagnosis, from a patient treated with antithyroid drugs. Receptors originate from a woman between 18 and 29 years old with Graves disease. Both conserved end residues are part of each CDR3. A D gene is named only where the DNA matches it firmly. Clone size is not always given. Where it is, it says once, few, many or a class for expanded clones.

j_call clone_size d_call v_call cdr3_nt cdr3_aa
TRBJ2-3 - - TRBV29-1 TGCACGGGGCGGAGGGGCACAGATACGCAGTATTTT CTGRRGTDTQYF
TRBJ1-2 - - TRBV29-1 TGCAGCGTTGGGGACAACCTCTATGGCTGCACCTTC CSVGDNLYGCTF
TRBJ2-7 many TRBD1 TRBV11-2 TGTGCCAGCAGCTTGGGGACAGTAGCCTACGAGCAGTACTTC CASSLGTVAYEQYF
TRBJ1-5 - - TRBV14 TGTGCCAGCAGCCCCGACAGGAAGCCCCAACATTTT CASSPDRKPQHF
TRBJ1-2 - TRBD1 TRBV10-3 TGTGCCATCAGCGCTCCCCGGGACAGGGGTTTGTCTGGCTACACCTTC CAISAPRDRGLSGYTF
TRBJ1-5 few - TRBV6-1 TGTGCCAGCAGTACCCAGGGCAGAAGCAATCAGCCCCAGCATTTT CASSTQGRSNQPQHF
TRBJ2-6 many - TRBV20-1 TGCAGTGCCCCCCCCCCGGCCGCGCGTACCTCCAACGTCCTGACTTTC CSAPPPAARTSNVLTF
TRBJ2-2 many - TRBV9 TGTGCCAGCAGCGTAGGGAACAGGGACGCCGGGGAGCTGTTTTTT CASSVGNRDAGELFF
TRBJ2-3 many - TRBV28 TGTGCCAGCAGTTTTAGGAGAGGCACAGATACGCAGTATTTT CASSFRRGTDTQYF
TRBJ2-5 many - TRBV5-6 TGTGCCAGCAGCTTAGGGGTCGCAGGGGACCAGACCCAGTACTTC CASSLGVAGDQTQYF
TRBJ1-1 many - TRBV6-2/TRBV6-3 TGTGCCAGCAGCCCCGCCTCAGGCACTGAAGCTTTCTTT CASSPASGTEAFF
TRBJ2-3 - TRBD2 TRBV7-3 TGTGCCAGCAGCTCGAAGACTAGCGGGGGGGGCACAGATACGCAGTATTTT CASSSKTSGGGTDTQYF
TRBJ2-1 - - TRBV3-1 TGTGCCAGCAGCCAAGAACCCGGACTCAGCTCCTACAATGAGCAGTTCTTC CASSQEPGLSSYNEQFF
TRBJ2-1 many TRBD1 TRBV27 TGTGCCAGCAGGGACAGGGGCCTGACCTTATCCTACAATGAGCAGTTCTTC CASRDRGLTLSYNEQFF
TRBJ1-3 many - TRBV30 TGTGCCTGGAGAACCCTCACCGGAAACACCATATATTTT CAWRTLTGNTIYF
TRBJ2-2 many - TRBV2 TGTGCCAGCAGTGTGAACCGGAACACCGGGGAGCTGTTTTTT CASSVNRNTGELFF
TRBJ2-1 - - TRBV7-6 TGTGCCTCCTGGGGCCGTAACAATGAGCAGTTCTTC CASWGRNNEQFF
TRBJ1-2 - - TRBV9 TGTGCCAGCAGCGTGGGGAGGGGACAAGGCTACACCTTC CASSVGRGQGYTF
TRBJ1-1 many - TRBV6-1 TGTGCCAGCTACGCTCGGGAGAACACTGAAGCTTTCTTT CASYARENTEAFF
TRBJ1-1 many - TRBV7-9 TGTGCCAGCAGCTTAGCGGCAAGAAACACTGAAGCTTTCTTT CASSLAARNTEAFF
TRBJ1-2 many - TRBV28 TGTGCCAGCACTGAACCCGGGCGGGTGCATGGCTACACCTTC CASTEPGRVHGYTF
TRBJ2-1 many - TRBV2 TGTGCCAGCCGTGGGACATCGCAGTTCTTC CASRGTSQFF
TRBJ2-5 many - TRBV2 TGTGCCAGCAGTGAGACGGATCAAGAGACCCAGTACTTC CASSETDQETQYF
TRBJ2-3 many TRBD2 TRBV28 TGTGCCAGCAGTTCCCCCTCCTCGGCGGGGGGGCAGGGAGATACGCAGTATTTT CASSSPSSAGGQGDTQYF
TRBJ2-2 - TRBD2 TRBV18 TGTGCCAGCTCACCGGCGGAGGGCAGGACTAGCGGGAGAACCGGGGAGCTGTTTTTT CASSPAEGRTSGRTGELFF
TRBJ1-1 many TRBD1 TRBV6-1 TGTGCCAGCAGTGAGACCGGACAGGGGTACACTGAAGCTTTCTTT CASSETGQGYTEAFF
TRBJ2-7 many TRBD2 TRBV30 TGTGCCTGGGACGTAGGACTAGCGGGAGTAAACGAGCAGTACTTC CAWDVGLAGVNEQYF